The 19 T cell receptor beta chains reported below all come from one sample, sequenced in a study of circulating tumor DNA in untreated peripheral T-cell lymphoma (dated by TCRdb to the early 2020s). The protocol used for the library was the immunoSEQ multiplex PCR assay. Drawn from immuneACCESS, this table holds only the in-frame rearrangements with V and J called that TCRdb kept. Clones are partly lost; checked studies trace under half to an unresolved V gene and leave the rest unexplained. Across this sample there are about 160 clones, with about 81% seen only once. Approximately 6.2% of the sample goes to the ten largest clones. Material for sequencing was cell-free DNA from blood serum. The receptor set was obtained from a human donor with peripheral T-cell lymphoma.

The chain recombines TRBV18 with TRBJ1-1; a weak D match, TRBD1 (5 bases). The germline V gene encodes CDR1 KGHSH and CDR2 LQKENI. This CDR3 is built from 16 residues. The ends were cut back, 4 bases at V and 1 base at J, with 16 bases in the middle. For the CDR3, the DNA is TGTGCCAGCTCACATCTAAGGGGTGGACAGAACACTGAAGCTTTCTTT. Translating gives CASSHLRGGQNTEAFF.

The chain recombines TRBV19 with TRBJ2-1, with D possibly TRBD1 on 6 matching bases. Germline V gene lookup returns CDR1 LNHDA and CDR2 SQIVND (reference sequence). CDR3 size: 13 residues. V lost 8 bases, J lost 7 bases, and 15 bases lay in between. CDR3 sequence (DNA): TGTGCCAGTCTCGCTGACACAGGGAATGAGCAGTTCTTC. This sequence encodes CASLADTGNEQFF.

This chain's CDR3 is CAWSARRQSYGYTF. For the CDR3, the DNA is TGTGCCTGGAGTGCGCGGCGACAATCTTATGGCTACACCTTC. The genes are TRBV30 and TRBJ1-2; the D is unclear. Germline CDR1 and CDR2: GTSNPN and SVGIG (reference sequence). Trimming removed 1 base at V and 5 bases at J, with 14 bases between. This CDR3 is built from 14 residues.

This sequence joins TRBV19 and TRBJ1-5; TRBD1 is a possible D gene (6 bases). The CDR3 totals 13 residues. Germline loops: CDR1 LNHDA, CDR2 SQIVND (reference sequence). V was pared by 4 bases and J by 4 bases, with 8 bases between. The CDR3 coding sequence is TGTGCCAGTAGTAACAGGGTAAATCAGCCCCAGCATTTT. Translating it yields CASSNRVNQPQHF. The entire variable domain, with the rest obtained from reference TRBV19 and TRBJ1-5, is as follows: DGGITQSPKYLFRKEGQNVTLSCEQNLNHDAMYWYRQDPGQGLRLIYYSQIVNDFQKGDIAEGYSVSREKKESFPLTVTSAQKNPTAFYLCASSNRVNQPQHFGDGTRLSIL.

This sequence joins TRBV7-9 and TRBJ1-2; a possible D gene is TRBD1 (5 bases). In germline, CDR1 is SEHNR, CDR2 FQNEAQ (reference sequence). V was clipped by 5 bases and J by 4 bases, with 20 bases between them. The CDR3 runs to 16 residues. CDR3 sequence reads: CASSPQRRQRSYGYTF. The CDR3 bases are TGTGCCAGCAGCCCCCAACGGAGACAGCGCTCCTATGGCTACACCTTC. The variable domain in full, with the rest retrieved from reference TRBV7-9 and TRBJ1-2, is DTGVSQNPRHKITKRGQNVTFRCDPISEHNRLYWYRQTLGQGPEFLTYFQNEAQLEKSRLLSDRFSAERPKGSFSTLEIQRTEQGDSAMYLCASSPQRRQRSYGYTFGSGTRLTVV.

V is TRBV5-1 and J is TRBJ2-3; D remains unclear. The germline V gene encodes CDR1 SGHRS and CDR2 YFSETQ. Trimming took off 0 bases at V and 1 base at J, with 18 bases between the two ends. CDR3 length equals 18 residues. The CDR3: CASSLEVSLAGGTDTQYF. The CDR3 nucleotides read TGCGCCAGCAGCTTGGAAGTTAGTTTAGCCGGTGGCACAGATACGCAGTATTTT. Supplemented by reference TRBV5-1 and TRBJ2-3, the full variable domain reads KAGVTQTPRYLIKTRGQQVTLSCSPISGHRSVSWYQQTPGQGLQFLFEYFSETQRNKGNFPGRFSGRQFSNSRSEMNVSTLELGDSALYLCASSLEVSLAGGTDTQYFGPGTRLTVL.

The chain links TRBV15 to TRBJ1-2; possibly TRBD1 for D (5 bases). The CDR3 has 12 residues. From germline, CDR1 is LNHNV and CDR2 YYDKDF (reference sequence). V lost 0 bases and J 12 bases, leaving 11 bases between the germline ends. The CDR3 sequence is CATSRERDHHTF. DNA of the CDR3: TGTGCCACCAGCAGAGAAAGGGACCATCACACCTTC.

This clone has a handful of counts. V and J are TRBV10-3 and TRBJ2-5; 9 bases match TRBD1. Germline assignment: CDR1 ENHRY and CDR2 SYGVKD. J lost 2 bases, V lost 5 bases, and 3 bases had no gene match. The CDR3 totals 14 residues. CDR3 in DNA: TGTGCCATCAGTCCGGGACAGGGACAAGAGACCCAGTACTTC. It codes for CAISPGQGQETQYF.

This chain uses TRBV14 with TRBJ1-6; no clear D. There are 16 residues in the CDR3. Trimming removed 1 base from V and 8 bases from J, with 15 bases in between. Germline assignment: CDR1 SGHDN and CDR2 FVKESK. In DNA, the CDR3 is TGTGCCAGCAGCCAAGGGCAGGACCTTAGGGATTCACCCCTCCACTTT. It translates to CASSQGQDLRDSPLHF.

This clone was seen a handful of times. This chain links TRBV27 with TRBJ1-1; no firm D call. V was trimmed by 2 bases and J by 1 base, leaving 5 bases between them. Germline CDR1 reads MNHEY; CDR2 reads SMNVEV (reference sequence). The CDR3 totals 13 residues. The CDR3 reads CASSLAANTEAFF. In DNA, the CDR3 is TGTGCCAGCAGTTTAGCAGCGAACACTGAAGCTTTCTTT.

This chain connects TRBV30 to TRBJ2-3, with D unclear. CDR1 is GTSNPN and CDR2 is SVGIG in the germline V gene (reference sequence). V shed 5 bases and J shed 4 bases, with 16 bases lying between them. CDR3 length: 14 amino acids. Here the CDR3 DNA reads TGTGCCTGGGGCGCCGGGCTCCCCCCAGATACGCAGTATTTT. Protein product: CAWGAGLPPDTQYF.

The chain links TRBV27 to TRBJ2-7, with TRBD2 as a possible D gene (6 bases). CDR3 size: 13 residues. The germline CDR1 and CDR2 sequences are MNHEY and SMNVEV (reference sequence). V lost 2 bases, J lost 3 bases, and 8 bases lay in between. The CDR3 region has the DNA TGTGCCAGCAGTTTAAAGGGAGGCTACGAGCAGTACTTC. The encoded protein is CASSLKGGYEQYF.

The CDR3 sequence is CASAQTVPLAGELFF. DNA of the CDR3: TGTGCCAGCGCGCAGACAGTGCCCCTGGCCGGGGAGCTGTTTTTT. V and J are TRBV6-5 and TRBJ2-2; possible D gene TRBD1, 5 bases. Germline V gene data show CDR1 as MNHEY and CDR2 as SVGAGI. With 8 bases removed from V and 6 bases from J, the gap between germline ends came to 19 bases. The CDR3 totals 15 residues.

This clone was counted only a few times. This sequence joins TRBV19 and TRBJ1-1; 9 bases map to TRBD1. The length of the CDR3 is 14 residues. Trimming cost V 7 bases and J 11 bases; bases outside gene matches: 14. Germline V lookup: CDR1 LNHDA, CDR2 SQIVND (reference sequence). CDR3 protein: CASNPAGQGRLAFF. CDR3 DNA: TGTGCCAGTAACCCCGCGGGACAGGGAAGATTGGCTTTCTTT.

V is TRBV5-1 and J is TRBJ2-7; 7 bases are a match to TRBD1. This CDR3 region has 17 residues. The germline V gene has CDR1 SGHRS and CDR2 YFSETQ. V shed 4 bases and J 2 bases; nucleotides not matched to a gene: 15. The CDR3 is CASSPSRRQGVTYEQYV. The CDR3 bases are TGCGCCAGCAGCCCCTCCAGGAGGCAGGGGGTTACCTACGAGCAGTACGTC.

The chain employs TRBV7-8 and TRBJ1-3; perhaps TRBD1 as D (5 bases). V shed 1 base and J shed 1 base, with 11 bases lying between them. There are 16 residues in the CDR3. CDR1 and CDR2 from the germline V gene are SGHVS and FQNEAQ. CDR3 nucleotide sequence: TGTGCCAGCAGCTTAGTACCAGGGAGGTCTGGAAACACCATATATTTT. Amino acids: CASSLVPGRSGNTIYF. Complete variable domain (other parts from reference TRBV7-8 and TRBJ1-3): GAGVSQSPRYKVAKRGQDVALRCDPISGHVSLFWYQQALGQGPEFLTYFQNEAQLDKSGLPSDRFFAERPEGSVSTLKIQRTQQEDSAVYLCASSLVPGRSGNTIYFGEGSWLTVV.

This sequence joins TRBV18 and TRBJ2-6; weak D call: TRBD1 (6 bases). The CDR3 consists of 15 residues. Germline lookup yields CDR1 KGHSH and CDR2 LQKENI. The V end was cut by 5 bases, the J end by 4 bases, with 12 bases between. The CDR3 here is CASSSGTPGANVLTF. The CDR3 DNA reads as TGTGCCAGCTCATCCGGGACACCCGGGGCCAACGTCCTGACTTTC. Full variable domain (remainder filled in from reference TRBV18 and TRBJ2-6): NAGVMQNPRHLVRRRGQEARLRCSPMKGHSHVYWYRQLPEEGLKFMVYLQKENIIDESGMPKERFSAEFPKEGPSILRIQQVVRGDSAAYFCASSSGTPGANVLTFGAGSRLTVL.

The chain uses TRBV30 and TRBJ2-1; TRBD2 agrees at 14 bases. V lost 0 bases and J lost 8; bases outside the gene matches: 6. The germline CDR1 and CDR2 sequences are GTSNPN and SVGIG (reference sequence). The CDR3 covers 16 residues. CDR3 in DNA: TGTGCCTGGAGTGTCCCGACTAGCGGGAGGGAGGATGAGCAGTTCTTC. As protein: CAWSVPTSGREDEQFF.

V gene TRBV4-1 combines with J gene TRBJ2-5; 7 bases align to TRBD1. The J segment lost 5 bases and the V segment lost 5 bases, leaving 8 bases of the junction unmatched. There are 14 residues in the CDR3. Germline values: CDR1 MGHRA, CDR2 YSYEKL. The CDR3 DNA follows: TGCGCCAGCAGCTCACGGGACAGCCTGGAGACCCAGTACTTC. This sequence encodes CASSSRDSLETQYF.